This TCR beta chain emerged from a study of blood T cells in healthy people across ages. Study-wide results and limits: A roughly linear age-dependent decrease characterized TCR beta diversity per million T cells.

This clonotype was observed a single time. Its cognate antigen is unknown. V lost 7 bases and J lost 7; bases outside the gene matches: 17. The CDR3 sequence is 16 residues long. The germline V gene has CDR1 MDHEN and CDR2 SYDVKM. Sample-barcoded 5' priming and a J-beta primer mix drove a second PCR of roughly 7 to 11 cycles. Each CDR3 protein gets one entry after TCRdb re-called the 5' RACE reads with MiXCR. The table has 1.5 million to 2 million distinct CDR3 sequences, roughly 28% seen once. Donation came from healthy Caucasian individuals in Russia who were aged 6 to 90. Isolated PBMCs totaled at least 6.5 million in each sample.

The clonotype originates from a woman aged 25 to 39 in good health. The V call is TRBV28, the J call TRBJ2-5, with 8 bases fitting TRBD2. The sequencing sample was made of blood. CDR3 nucleotides: TGTGCCAGCATCGCCCGGCGGGGACTAGGCCCCGGGACCCAGTACTTC. Protein: CASIARRGLGPGTQYF.